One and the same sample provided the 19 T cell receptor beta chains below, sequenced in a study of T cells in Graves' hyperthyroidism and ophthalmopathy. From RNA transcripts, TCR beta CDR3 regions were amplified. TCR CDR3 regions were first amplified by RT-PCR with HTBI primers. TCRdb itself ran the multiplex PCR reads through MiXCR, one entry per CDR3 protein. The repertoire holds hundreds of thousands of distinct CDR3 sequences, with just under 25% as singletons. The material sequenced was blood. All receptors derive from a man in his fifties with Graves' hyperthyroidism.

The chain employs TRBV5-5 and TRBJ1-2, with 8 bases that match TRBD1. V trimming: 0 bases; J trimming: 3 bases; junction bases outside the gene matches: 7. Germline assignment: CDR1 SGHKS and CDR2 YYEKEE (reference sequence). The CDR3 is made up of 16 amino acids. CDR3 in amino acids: CASSLAPTGDYYGYTF. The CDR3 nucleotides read TGTGCCAGCAGCTTGGCCCCGACAGGGGACTACTATGGCTACACCTTC.

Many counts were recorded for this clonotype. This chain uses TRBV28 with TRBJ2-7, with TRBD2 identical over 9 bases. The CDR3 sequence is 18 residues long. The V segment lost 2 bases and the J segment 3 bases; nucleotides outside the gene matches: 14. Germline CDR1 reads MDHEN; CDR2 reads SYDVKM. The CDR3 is CASSLGGHPTSGNYEQYF. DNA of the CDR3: TGTGCCAGCAGTTTAGGGGGGCACCCGACTAGCGGAAACTACGAGCAGTACTTC.

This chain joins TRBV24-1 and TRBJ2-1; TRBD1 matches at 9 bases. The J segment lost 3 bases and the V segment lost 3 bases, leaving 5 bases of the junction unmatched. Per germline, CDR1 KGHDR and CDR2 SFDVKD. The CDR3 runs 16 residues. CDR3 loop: CATSDPGQGHYNEQFF. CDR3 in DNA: TGTGCCACCAGTGATCCGGGACAGGGACACTACAATGAGCAGTTCTTC.

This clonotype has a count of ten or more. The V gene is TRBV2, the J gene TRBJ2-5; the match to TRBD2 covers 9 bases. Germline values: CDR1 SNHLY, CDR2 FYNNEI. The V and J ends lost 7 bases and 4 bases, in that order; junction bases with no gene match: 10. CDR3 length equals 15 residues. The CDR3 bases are TGTGCCAGCACTCCCTTTACTAGCGGGCGAGAGACCCAGTACTTC. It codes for CASTPFTSGRETQYF.

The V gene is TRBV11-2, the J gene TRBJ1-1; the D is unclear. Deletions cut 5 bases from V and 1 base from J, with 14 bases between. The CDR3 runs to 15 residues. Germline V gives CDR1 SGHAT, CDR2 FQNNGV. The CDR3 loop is CASSSQTMGNTEAFF. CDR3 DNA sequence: TGTGCCAGCAGCAGCCAGACCATGGGGAACACTGAAGCTTTCTTT.

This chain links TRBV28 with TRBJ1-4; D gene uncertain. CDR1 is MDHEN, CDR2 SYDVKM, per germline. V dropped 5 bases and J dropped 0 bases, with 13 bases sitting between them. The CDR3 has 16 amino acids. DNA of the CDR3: TGTGCCAGCAGTCTCAGACACTACCCAACTAATGAAAAACTGTTTTTT. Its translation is CASSLRHYPTNEKLFF.

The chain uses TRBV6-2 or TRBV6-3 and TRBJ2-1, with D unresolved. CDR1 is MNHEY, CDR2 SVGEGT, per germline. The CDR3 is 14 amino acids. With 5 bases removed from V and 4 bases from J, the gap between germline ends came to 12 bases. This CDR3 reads CASSPRLAYNEQFF. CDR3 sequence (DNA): TGTGCCAGCAGTCCCCGGTTGGCATACAATGAGCAGTTCTTC.

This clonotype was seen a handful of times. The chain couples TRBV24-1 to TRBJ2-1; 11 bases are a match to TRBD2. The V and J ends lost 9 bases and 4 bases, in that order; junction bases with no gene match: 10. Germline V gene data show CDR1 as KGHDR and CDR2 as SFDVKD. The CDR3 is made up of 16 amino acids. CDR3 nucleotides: TGTGCCACCGACAGCCCAGGGACTAGCGGTTACAATGAGCAGTTCTTC. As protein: CATDSPGTSGYNEQFF.

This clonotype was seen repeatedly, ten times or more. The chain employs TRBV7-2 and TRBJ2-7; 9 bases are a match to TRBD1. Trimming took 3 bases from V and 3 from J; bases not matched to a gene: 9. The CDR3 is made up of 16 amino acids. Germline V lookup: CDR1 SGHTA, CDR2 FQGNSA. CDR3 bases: TGTGCCAGCAGCTTGCCTCCGGGACAGGGCTTCTACGAGCAGTACTTC. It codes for CASSLPPGQGFYEQYF.

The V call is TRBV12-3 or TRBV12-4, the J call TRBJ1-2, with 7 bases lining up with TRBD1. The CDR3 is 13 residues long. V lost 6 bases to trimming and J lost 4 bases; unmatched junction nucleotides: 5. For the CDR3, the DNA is TGTGCCAGCAGGCCGGGGGACAGCTATGGCTACACCTTC. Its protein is CASRPGDSYGYTF.

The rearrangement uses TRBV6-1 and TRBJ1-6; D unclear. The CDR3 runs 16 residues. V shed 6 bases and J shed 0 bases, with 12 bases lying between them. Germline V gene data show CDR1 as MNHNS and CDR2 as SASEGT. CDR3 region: CASRGDLSSYNSPLHF. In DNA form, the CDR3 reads TGTGCCAGCAGGGGCGATTTAAGCTCCTATAATTCACCCCTCCACTTT.

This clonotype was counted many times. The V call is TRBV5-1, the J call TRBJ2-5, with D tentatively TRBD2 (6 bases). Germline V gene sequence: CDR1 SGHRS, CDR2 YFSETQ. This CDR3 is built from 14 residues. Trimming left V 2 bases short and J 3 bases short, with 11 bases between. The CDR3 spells CASSLGGTEETQYF. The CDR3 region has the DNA TGCGCCAGCAGCTTAGGAGGGACCGAAGAGACCCAGTACTTC.

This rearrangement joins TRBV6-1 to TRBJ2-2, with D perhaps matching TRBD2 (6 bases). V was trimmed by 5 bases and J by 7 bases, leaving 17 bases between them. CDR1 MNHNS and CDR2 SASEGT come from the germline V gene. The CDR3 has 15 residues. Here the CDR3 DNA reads TGTGCCAGCAGTACACGGGGGACGGGAGACGGGGAGCTGTTTTTT. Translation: CASSTRGTGDGELFF.

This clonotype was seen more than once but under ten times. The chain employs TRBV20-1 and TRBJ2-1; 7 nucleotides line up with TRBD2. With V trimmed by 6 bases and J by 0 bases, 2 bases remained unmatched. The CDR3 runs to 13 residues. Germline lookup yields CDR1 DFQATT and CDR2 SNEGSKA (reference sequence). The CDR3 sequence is CSAGGSSYNEQFF. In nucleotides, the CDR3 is TGCAGTGCCGGGGGGAGCTCCTACAATGAGCAGTTCTTC.

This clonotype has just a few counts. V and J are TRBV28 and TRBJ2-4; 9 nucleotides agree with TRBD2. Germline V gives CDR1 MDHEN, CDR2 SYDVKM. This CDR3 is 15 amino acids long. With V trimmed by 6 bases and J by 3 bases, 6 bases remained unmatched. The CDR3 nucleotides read TGTGCCAGCAGATCGGGGCGGGAGGGCAAAAACATTCAGTACTTC. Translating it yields CASRSGREGKNIQYF.

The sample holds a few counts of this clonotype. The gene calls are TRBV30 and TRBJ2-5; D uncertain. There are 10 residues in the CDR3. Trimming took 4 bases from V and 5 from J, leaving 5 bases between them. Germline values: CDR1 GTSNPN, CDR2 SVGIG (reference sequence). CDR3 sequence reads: CAWMRETQYF. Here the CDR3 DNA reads TGTGCCTGGATGAGGGAGACCCAGTACTTC.

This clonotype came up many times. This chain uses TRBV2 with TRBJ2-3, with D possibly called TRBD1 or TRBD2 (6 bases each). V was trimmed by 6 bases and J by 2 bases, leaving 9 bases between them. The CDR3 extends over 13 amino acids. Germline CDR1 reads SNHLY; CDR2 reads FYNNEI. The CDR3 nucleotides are TGTGCCAGCAGGAGGGGGGTCACAGATACGCAGTATTTT. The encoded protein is CASRRGVTDTQYF.

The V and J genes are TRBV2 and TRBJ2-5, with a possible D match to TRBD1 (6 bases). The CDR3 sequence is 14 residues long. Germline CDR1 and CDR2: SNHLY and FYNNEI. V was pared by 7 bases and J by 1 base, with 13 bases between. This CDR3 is CASTKGTRQETQYF. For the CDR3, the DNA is TGTGCCAGCACCAAGGGGACACGCCAAGAGACCCAGTACTTC.

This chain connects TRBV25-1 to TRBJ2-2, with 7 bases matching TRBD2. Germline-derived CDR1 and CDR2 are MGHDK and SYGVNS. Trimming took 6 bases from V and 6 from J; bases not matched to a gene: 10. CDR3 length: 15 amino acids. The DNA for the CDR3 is TGTGCCAGCAGCCCATTTCCCGGGGGGTCCGGGGAGCTGTTTTTT. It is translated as CASSPFPGGSGELFF.